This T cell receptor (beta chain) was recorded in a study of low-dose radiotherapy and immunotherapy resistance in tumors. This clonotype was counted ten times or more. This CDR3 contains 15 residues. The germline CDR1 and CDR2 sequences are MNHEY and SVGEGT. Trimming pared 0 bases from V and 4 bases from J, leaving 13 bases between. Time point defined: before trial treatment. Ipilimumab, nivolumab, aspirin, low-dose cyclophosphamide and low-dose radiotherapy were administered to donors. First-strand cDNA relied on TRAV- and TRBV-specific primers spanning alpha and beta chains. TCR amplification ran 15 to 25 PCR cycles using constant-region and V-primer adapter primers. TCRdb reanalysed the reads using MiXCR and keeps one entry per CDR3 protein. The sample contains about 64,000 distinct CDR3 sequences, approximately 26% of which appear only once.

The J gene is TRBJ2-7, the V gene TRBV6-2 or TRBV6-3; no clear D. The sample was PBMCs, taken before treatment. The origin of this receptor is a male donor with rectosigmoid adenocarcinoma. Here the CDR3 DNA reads TGTGCCAGCAGTTACTCGAGCAGCAATCCGTACGAGCAGTACTTC. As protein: CASSYSSSNPYEQYF.